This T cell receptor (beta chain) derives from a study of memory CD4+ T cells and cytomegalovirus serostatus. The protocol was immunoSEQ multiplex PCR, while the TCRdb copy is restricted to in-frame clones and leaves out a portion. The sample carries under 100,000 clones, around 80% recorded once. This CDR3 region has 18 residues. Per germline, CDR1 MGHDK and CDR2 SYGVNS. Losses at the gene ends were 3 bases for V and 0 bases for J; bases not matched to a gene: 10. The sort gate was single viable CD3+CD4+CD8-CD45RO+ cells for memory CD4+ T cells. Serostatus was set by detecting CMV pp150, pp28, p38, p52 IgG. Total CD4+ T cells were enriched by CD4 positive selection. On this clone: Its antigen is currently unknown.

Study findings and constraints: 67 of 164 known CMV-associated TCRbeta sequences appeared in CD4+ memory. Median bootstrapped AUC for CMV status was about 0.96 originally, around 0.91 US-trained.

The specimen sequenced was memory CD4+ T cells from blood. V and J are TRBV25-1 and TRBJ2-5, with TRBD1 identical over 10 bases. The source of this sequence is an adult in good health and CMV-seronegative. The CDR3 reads CASSDLPPGQGYQETQYF. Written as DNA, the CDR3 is TGTGCCAGCAGTGACCTTCCGCCGGGACAGGGGTACCAAGAGACCCAGTACTTC.